Each of the 7 T cell receptor beta chains below was sequenced from the same sample in a study of blood T cell repertoires in COVID-19. This table comes from immunoSEQ multiplex PCR, and its TCRdb copy is limited to in-frame clones, with some not included. The table has around 170,000 clones, more than 85% seen once. Source material: peripheral blood. All receptors derive from a man aged 50 or older with acute or convalescent COVID-19.

The chain employs TRBV28 and TRBJ2-6, with TRBD2 identical over 13 bases. CDR3 length: 19 residues. The V segment lost 3 bases and the J segment 0 bases; nucleotides outside the gene matches: 5. The germline gives CDR1 MDHEN, CDR2 SYDVKM. The CDR3 DNA is TGTGCCAGCAGTTTTTGGGGACTAGCGGGGAGCTCTGGGGCCAACGTCCTGACTTTC. It codes for CASSFWGLAGSSGANVLTF.

This clone was seen only once. V is TRBV19 and J is TRBJ1-5; D might be TRBD1 (6 bases). The CDR3 sequence is 15 residues long. Between the trimmed V and J ends, which lost 5 bases and 5 bases, there was a span of 16 bases. Germline V gene sequence: CDR1 LNHDA, CDR2 SQIVND (reference sequence). CDR3 in DNA: TGTGCCAGTAGTTCACCCACAGGGTGGTATCAGCCCCAGCATTTT. It is translated as CASSSPTGWYQPQHF.

This chain joins TRBV27 and TRBJ1-6; D gene ambiguous. V gave up 2 bases and J gave up 8 bases, with 7 bases separating them. The CDR3 runs to 13 residues. Germline V gene sequence: CDR1 MNHEY, CDR2 SMNVEV (reference sequence). The CDR3 is CASSLNRDSPLHF. For the CDR3, the DNA is TGTGCCAGCAGTTTAAACAGAGATTCACCCCTCCACTTT.

The chain recombines TRBV6-5 with TRBJ2-7; 9 nucleotides agree with TRBD1. With V trimmed by 9 bases and J by 5 bases, 11 bases remained unmatched. In germline, CDR1 is MNHEY, CDR2 SVGAGI. The CDR3 is made up of 14 amino acids. CDR3 region: CASRPRNRGHEQYF. Here the CDR3 DNA reads TGTGCCAGTCGGCCGCGGAACAGGGGGCACGAGCAGTACTTC.

This clone was seen a single time. The V and J genes are TRBV30 and TRBJ1-3; D call uncertain. With 0 bases removed from V and 8 bases from J, the gap between germline ends came to 11 bases. The CDR3 has 13 amino acids. The germline V gene encodes CDR1 GTSNPN and CDR2 SVGIG (reference sequence). The CDR3 sequence is CAWSVRYPDTIYF. The CDR3 region has the DNA TGTGCCTGGAGTGTACGTTATCCGGACACCATATATTTT.

The chain joins TRBV11-2 to TRBJ2-1; TRBD1 agrees at 7 bases. The germline gives CDR1 SGHAT, CDR2 FQNNGV. The ends lost 4 bases at V and 5 bases at J; junction bases unmatched: 2. CDR3 length: 13 amino acids. The CDR3 DNA follows: TGTGCCAGCAGCTACGACAGGGACAATGAGCAGTTCTTC. It specifies CASSYDRDNEQFF. The entire variable domain, with the rest obtained from reference TRBV11-2 and TRBJ2-1, is as follows: EAGVAQSPRYKIIEKRQSVAFWCNPISGHATLYWYQQILGQGPKLLIQFQNNGVVDDSQLPKDRFSAERLKGVDSTLKIQPAKLEDSAVYLCASSYDRDNEQFFGPGTRLTVL.

This sequence joins TRBV24-1 and TRBJ2-2; possibly TRBD2 for D (6 bases). Germline V CDR1 and CDR2: KGHDR, SFDVKD. Trimming took off 4 bases at V and 2 bases at J, with 7 bases between the two ends. This CDR3 is 14 amino acids long. The CDR3 DNA is TGTGCCACCAGTGAGGGGGGAAACACCGGGGAGCTGTTTTTT. This translates into CATSEGGNTGELFF.